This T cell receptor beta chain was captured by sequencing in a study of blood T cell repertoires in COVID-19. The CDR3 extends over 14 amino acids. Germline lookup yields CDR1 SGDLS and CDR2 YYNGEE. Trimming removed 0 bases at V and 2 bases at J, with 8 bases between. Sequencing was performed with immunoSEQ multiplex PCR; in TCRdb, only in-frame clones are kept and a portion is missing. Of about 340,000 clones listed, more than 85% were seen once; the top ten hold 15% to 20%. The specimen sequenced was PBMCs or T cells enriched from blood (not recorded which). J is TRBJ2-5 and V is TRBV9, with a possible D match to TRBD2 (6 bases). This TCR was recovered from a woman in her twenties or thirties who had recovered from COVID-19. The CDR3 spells CASSVGLAQETQYF. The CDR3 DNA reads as TGTGCCAGCAGCGTAGGGCTAGCGCAAGAGACCCAGTACTTC.